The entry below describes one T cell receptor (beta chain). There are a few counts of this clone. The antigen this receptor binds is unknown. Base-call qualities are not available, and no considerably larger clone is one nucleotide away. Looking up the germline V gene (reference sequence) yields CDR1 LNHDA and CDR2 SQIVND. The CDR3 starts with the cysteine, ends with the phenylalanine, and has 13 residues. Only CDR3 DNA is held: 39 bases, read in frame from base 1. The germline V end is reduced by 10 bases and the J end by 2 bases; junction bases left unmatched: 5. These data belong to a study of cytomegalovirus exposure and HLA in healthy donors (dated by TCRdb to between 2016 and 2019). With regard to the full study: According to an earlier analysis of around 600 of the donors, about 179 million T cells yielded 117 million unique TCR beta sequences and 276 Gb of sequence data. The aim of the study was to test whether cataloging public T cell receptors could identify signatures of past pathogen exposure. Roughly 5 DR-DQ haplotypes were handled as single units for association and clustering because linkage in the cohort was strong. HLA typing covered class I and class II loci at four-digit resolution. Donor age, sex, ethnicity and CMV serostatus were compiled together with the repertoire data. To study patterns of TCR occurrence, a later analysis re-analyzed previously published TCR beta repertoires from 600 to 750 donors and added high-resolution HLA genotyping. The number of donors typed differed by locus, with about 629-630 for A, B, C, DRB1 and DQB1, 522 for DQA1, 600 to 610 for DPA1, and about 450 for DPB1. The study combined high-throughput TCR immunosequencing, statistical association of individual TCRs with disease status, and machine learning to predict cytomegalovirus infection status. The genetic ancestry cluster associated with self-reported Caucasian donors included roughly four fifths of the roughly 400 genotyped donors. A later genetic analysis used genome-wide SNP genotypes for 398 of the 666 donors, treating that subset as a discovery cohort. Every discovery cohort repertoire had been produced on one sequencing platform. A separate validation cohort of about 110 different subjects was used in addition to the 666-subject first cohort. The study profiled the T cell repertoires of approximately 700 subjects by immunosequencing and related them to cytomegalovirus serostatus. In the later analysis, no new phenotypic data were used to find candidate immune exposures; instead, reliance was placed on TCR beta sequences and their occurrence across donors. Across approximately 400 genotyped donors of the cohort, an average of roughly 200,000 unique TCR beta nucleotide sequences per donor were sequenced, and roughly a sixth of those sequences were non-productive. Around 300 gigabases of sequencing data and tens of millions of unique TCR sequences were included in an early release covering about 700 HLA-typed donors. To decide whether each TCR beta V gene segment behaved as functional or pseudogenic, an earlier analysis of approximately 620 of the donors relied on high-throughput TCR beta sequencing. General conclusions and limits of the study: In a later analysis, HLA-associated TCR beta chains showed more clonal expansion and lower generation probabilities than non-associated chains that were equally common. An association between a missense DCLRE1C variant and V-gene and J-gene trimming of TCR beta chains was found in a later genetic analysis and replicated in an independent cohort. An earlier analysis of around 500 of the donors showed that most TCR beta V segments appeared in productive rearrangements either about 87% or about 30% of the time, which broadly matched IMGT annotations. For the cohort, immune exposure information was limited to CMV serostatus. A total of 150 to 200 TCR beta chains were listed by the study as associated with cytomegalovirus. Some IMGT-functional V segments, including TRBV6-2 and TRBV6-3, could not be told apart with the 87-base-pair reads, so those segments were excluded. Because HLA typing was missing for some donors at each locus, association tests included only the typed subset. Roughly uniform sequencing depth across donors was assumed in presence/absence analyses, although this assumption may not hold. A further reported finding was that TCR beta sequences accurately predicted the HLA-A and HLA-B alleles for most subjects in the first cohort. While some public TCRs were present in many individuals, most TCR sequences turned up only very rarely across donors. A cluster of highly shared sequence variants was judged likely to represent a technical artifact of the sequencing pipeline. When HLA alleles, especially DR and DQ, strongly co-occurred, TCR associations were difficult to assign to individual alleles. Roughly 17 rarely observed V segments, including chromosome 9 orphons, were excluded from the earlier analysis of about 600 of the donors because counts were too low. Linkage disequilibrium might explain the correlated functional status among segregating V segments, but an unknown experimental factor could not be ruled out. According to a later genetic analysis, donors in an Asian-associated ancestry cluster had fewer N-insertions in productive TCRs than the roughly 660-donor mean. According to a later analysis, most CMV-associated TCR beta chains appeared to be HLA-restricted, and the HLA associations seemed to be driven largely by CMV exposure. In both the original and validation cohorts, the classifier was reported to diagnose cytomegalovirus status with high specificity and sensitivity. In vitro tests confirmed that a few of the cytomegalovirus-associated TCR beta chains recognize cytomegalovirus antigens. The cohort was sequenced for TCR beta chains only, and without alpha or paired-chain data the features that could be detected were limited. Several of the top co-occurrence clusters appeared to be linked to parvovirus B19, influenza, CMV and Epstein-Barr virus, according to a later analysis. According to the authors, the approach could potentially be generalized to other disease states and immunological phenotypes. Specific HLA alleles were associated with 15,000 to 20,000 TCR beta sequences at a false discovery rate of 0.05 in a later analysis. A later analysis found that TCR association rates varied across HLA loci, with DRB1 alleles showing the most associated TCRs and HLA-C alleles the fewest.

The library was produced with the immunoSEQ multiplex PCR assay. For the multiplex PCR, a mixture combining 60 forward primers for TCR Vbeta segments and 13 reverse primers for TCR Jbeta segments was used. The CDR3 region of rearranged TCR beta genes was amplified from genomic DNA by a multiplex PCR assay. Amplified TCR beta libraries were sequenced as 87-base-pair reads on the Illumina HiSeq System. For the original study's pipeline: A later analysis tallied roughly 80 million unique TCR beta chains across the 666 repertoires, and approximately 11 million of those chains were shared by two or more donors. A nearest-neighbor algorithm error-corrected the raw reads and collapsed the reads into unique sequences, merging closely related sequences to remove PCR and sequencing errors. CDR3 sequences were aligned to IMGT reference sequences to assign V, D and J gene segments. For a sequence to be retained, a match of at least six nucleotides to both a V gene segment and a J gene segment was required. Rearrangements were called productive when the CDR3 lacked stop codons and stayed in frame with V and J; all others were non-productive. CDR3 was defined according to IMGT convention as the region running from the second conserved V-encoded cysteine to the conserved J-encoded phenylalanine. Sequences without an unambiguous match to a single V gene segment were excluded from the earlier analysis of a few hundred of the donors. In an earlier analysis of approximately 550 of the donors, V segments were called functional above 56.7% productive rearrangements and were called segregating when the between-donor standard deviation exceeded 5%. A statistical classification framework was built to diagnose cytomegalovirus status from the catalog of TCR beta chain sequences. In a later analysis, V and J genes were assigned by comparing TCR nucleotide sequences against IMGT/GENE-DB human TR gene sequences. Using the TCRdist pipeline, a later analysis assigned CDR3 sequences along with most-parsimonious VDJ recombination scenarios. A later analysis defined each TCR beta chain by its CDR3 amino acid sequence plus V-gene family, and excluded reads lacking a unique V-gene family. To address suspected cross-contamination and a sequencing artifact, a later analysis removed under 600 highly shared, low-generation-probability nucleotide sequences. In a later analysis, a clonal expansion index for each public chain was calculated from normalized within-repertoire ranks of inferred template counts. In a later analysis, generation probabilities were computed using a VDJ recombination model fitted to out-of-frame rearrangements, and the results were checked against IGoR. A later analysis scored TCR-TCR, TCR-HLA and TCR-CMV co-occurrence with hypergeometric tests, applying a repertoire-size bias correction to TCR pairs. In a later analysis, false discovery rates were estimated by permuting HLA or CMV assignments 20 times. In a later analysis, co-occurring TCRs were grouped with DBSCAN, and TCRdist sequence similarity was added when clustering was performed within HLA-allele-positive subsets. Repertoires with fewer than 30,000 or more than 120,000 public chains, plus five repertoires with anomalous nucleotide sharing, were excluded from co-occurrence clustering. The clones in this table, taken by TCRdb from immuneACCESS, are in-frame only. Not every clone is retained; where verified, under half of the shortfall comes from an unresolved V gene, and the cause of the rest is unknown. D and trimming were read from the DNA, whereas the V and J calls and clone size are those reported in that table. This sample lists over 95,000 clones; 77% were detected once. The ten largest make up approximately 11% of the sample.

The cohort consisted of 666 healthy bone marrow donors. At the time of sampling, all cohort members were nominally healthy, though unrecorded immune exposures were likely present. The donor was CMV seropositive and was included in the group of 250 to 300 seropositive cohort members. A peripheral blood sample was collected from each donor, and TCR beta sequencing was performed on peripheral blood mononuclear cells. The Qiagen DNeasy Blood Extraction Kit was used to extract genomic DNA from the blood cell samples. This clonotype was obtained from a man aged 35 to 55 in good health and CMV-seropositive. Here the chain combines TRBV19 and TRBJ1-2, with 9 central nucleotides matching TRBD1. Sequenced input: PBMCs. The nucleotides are TGTGCCACCACAGGGGGCGTAAACTATGGCTACACCTTC. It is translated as CATTGGVNYGYTF.